This TCR beta chain comes out of a study of T cell repertoires in cytomegalovirus infection. In its sample, this clonotype was seen a few times. TCRdb re-derived calls from the reads in MiXCR, one entry per CDR3 protein. The sample lists almost 300,000 distinct CDR3 sequences, 9.6% occurring once. This TCR was recovered from a human donor in good health (CMV status not recorded). Some clones in this sample may be carry-over from other donors' samples. What was sequenced was PBMCs.

CDR3 DNA sequence: TGCAGTGCGGCGGATCGACTAGCGGGGTTCACCGGGGAGCTGTTTTTT. This gives the protein CSAADRLAGFTGELFF. The chain links TRBV20-1 to TRBJ2-2, with 11 bases lining up with TRBD2. CDR3 length: 16 residues. CDR1 is DFQATT, CDR2 SNEGSKA, per germline (reference sequence). J gave up 4 bases and V 6 bases, and 10 bases lay outside the gene matches.